This T cell receptor (beta chain) was captured by sequencing in a study of OX40 agonist ivuxolimab in advanced cancers. Turning to the study itself: The study reported partial responses in three patients: one hepatocellular carcinoma, two cutaneous melanoma.

The CDR3 runs to 19 residues. The junction had 11 bases not matched to a gene; V was cut back by 5 bases and J by 1 base. Here immunoSEQ multiplex PCR was the method, and the copy in TCRdb shows in-frame clones only, minus some. The table records 90,000 or so clones, around nine tenths of them present only once. Blood got drawn at baseline, again on cycle 4 day 1, and then on cycle 7 day 1. This sequence was found in an adult with an advanced solid tumor such as melanoma, head and neck, liver or kidney cancer. The chain combines TRBV6-7 with TRBJ2-5; 15 bases align to TRBD2. TRBV6-7 is an ORF; its function is uncertain. The starting material was CD4+ or CD8+ T cells sorted from blood, obtained in a trial of the OX40 agonist ivuxolimab. The CDR3 DNA follows: TGTGCCAGCAGTCCAGCGGGGACTAGCGGGAGGTTCCCCCAAGAGACCCAGTACTTC. Protein product: CASSPAGTSGRFPQETQYF.